Here is one TCR beta chain with its context. The data stem from a study of T cell changes during pregnancy in multiple sclerosis. CDR3 length: 13 residues. With 1 base removed from V and 5 bases from J, the gap between germline ends came to 8 bases. CDR1 is MGHRA and CDR2 is YSYEKL in the germline V gene. Sequencing used immunoSEQ multiplex PCR; TCRdb keeps in-frame clones, though not all of them. This sample carries around 100,000 clones, 75% to 95% of them seen once, and the ten largest clones take 0.76%. This clonotype originated in a female donor in good health, enrolled as a control in a pregnancy study. Sequencing used peripheral blood, obtained in the second trimester of pregnancy. The V call is TRBV4-1, the J call TRBJ1-1, with D unclear. CDR3 bases: TGCGCCAGCAGCCAAGGGGCTGGGACTGAAGCTTTCTTT. Translated: CASSQGAGTEAFF.